This T cell receptor (beta chain) is drawn from a study of T cell repertoires in cytomegalovirus infection. Across the study: Both a matching HLA type and CMV infection were indicated by public TCR beta signatures. Regarding the study as a whole: Dominant in the ex vivo response were TCR beta clonotypes restricted by HLA-C and specific for CMV. Public TCR beta family frequency separated CMV-and-HLA carriers, including in an independent cohort.

This clonotype was recorded many times. Its antigen is still unknown. The CDR3 contains 14 residues. The J segment lost 6 bases and the V segment lost 4 bases, leaving 6 bases of the junction unmatched. The germline V gene encodes CDR1 SGHTA and CDR2 FQGNSA. MiXCR, run by TCRdb on the reads, gives a single entry per CDR3 protein. This sample has a few hundred thousand distinct CDR3 sequences, with 20% to 25% found just once. This chain uses TRBV7-2 with TRBJ1-2, with 9 bases aligning to TRBD1. This receptor was identified in a human donor in good health (CMV status not recorded). Some clones in this sample may be carry-over from other donors' samples. The source was cultured PBMCs, collected from culture after CMV antigen stimulation. CDR3 DNA sequence: TGTGCCAGCAGCTCTACAGGGGGCGCACATGGCTACACCTTC. Protein: CASSSTGGAHGYTF.